The TCR beta chain under discussion was sequenced for a study of shared clonotypes between healthy human individuals. To note about this clone: The antigen is unknown.

CDR1 LNHDA and CDR2 SQIVND come from the germline V gene (reference sequence). The CDR3 spans 17 residues. V lost 1 base and J lost 2; bases outside the gene matches: 9. The study's findings and limits: Tissues were not sampled, only blood, and their repertoires likely differ.

The material for each subset, its genomic DNA, was split evenly across several immunoSEQ plates. Some clones are missing from TCRdb's copy, which holds only in-frame ones; the method was immunoSEQ multiplex PCR. The sample yields approximately 2.5 million clones, 93% seen once. The rearrangement uses TRBV19 and TRBJ2-3, with 7 positions matching TRBD2. The sample consisted of naive CD4+ T cells from PBMCs. Subset specified: CD45RA+ positively selected. This receptor was taken from a man aged 18 to 29 in good health. Some clones in this sample may be carry-over from other donors' samples. Here the CDR3 reads CASSIVGTGLLTDTQYF. The CDR3 DNA follows: TGTGCCAGTAGTATAGTGGGCACGGGACTACTCACAGATACGCAGTATTTT.